These 2 T cell receptor beta chains originate from one sample sequenced in a study of T cells after yellow fever vaccination. One entry per CDR3 protein, called by TCRdb with MiXCR from the 5' RACE reads. This table has some 670,000 distinct CDR3 sequences, roughly 12% appearing once. The starting material was PBMCs, obtained on the day of the yellow fever booster vaccination. Receptor source: a man aged 30-40 years who received the YFV17D yellow fever vaccine.

This clonotype was counted between two and nine times. The DNA of the CDR3 is TGTGCCAGCAGCTTTCGAGGGATGGGGTACCAAGAGACCCAGTACTTC. Translated: CASSFRGMGYQETQYF. The rearrangement uses TRBV7-8 and TRBJ2-5, with D possibly matching TRBD2 (5 bases). Germline-derived CDR1 and CDR2 are SGHVS and FQNEAQ. This CDR3 is 16 amino acids long. Trimming stripped 3 bases from V and 0 bases from J, with 14 bases between.

The CDR3 DNA reads TGTGCCAGCAGCGATACCGGGGAGCAGTTCTTC. Protein sequence: CASSDTGEQFF. The chain uses TRBV7-9 and TRBJ2-1; D is ambiguous. Trimming left V 5 bases short and J 10 bases short, with 9 bases between. Germline lookup yields CDR1 SEHNR and CDR2 FQNEAQ (reference sequence). This CDR3 spans 11 amino acids.